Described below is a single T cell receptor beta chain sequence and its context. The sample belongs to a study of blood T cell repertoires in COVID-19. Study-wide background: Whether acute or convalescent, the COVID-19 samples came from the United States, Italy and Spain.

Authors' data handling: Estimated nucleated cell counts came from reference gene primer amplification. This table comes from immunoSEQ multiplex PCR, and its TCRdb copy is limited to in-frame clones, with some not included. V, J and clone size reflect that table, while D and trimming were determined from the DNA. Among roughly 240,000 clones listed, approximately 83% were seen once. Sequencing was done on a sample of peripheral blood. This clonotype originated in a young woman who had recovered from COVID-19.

In DNA form, the CDR3 reads TGTGCCAGCAGCTTAGGCCAGGGGAAGAGGGCGGAAAAACTGTTTTTT. It is translated as CASSLGQGKRAEKLFF. The rearrangement joins TRBV7-8 to TRBJ1-4; a weak D match, TRBD1 (6 bases). Trimming removed 1 base at V and 8 bases at J, with 17 bases between. In germline, CDR1 is SGHVS, CDR2 FQNEAQ. This CDR3 contains 16 residues.